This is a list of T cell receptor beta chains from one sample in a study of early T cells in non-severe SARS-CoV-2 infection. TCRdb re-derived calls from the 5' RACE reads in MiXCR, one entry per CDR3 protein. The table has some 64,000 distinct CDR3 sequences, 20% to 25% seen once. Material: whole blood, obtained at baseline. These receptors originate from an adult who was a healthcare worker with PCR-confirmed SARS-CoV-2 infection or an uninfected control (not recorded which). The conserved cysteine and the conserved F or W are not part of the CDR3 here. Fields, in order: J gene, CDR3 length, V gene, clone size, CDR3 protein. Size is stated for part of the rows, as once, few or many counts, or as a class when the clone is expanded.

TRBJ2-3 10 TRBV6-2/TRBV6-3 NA ASRGPGLTQY
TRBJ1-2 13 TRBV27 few ASTTSREGSYGYT
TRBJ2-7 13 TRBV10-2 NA ASSDPGLSNYEQY
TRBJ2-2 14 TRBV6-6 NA ASSPRGGAGTGELF
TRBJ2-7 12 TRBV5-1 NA ASSFRAGPYEQY
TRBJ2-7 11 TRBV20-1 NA SARTGSSYEQY
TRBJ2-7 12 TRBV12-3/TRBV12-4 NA ASSLNREVYEQY
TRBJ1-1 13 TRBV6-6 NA ASSPRGQMNTEAF
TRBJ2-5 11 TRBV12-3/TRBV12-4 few ASSTGGGKTQY
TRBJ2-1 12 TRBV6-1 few ASGGGGAYNEQF
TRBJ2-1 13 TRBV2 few ASSEGLAGSNEQF
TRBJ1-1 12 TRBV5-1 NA ASSLAAGGTEAF
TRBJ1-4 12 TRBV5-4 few ASRPSGSNEKLF
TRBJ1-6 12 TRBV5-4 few ASSRDRVNSPLH
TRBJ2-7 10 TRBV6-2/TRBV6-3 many ASSYVGYEQY
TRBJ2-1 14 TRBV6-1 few ASSEVAGGFYNEQF
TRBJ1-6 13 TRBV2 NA ASSDDAGYSSPLH
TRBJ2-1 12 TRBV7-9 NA ATVTGRSYNEQF
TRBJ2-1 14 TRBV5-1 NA ASSLVPGLEGNEQF
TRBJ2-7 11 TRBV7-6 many ASSKTSSYEQY
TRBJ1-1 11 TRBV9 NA ASSVNWGTEAF
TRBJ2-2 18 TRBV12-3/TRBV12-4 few ASSLLYSVDLDRSTGELF